Each of the 20 T cell receptor beta chains below was sequenced from the same sample in a study of kidney transplant recipient with SARS-CoV-2 infection. Each CDR3 protein is one row after TCRdb ran MiXCR on the reads. The sample records about 250,000 distinct CDR3 sequences, around 30% being singletons. This specimen consisted of a blood sample, obtained at baseline and on roughly day 110 from a kidney transplant recipient. The receptors shown here come from a young adult male patient who had COVID-19 and was a kidney transplant recipient. A subset of T cells may come from the graft donor.

This clonotype has more than one count but fewer than ten. A much larger clone lies one base from this, so it may be a read error. This chain connects TRBV2 to TRBJ2-7; D could derive from TRBD1 or TRBD2 (5 bases each). Germline assignment: CDR1 SNHLY and CDR2 FYNNEI. There are 13 residues in the CDR3. V was shortened by 1 base and J by 11 bases, with 15 bases between the two germline ends. CDR3 loop: CASSEVTLGDEYF. The DNA of the CDR3 is TGTGCCAGCAGTGAAGTAACCCTAGGGGACGAGTACTTC.

The sample holds a few counts of this clonotype. This clone may be a read error of a much larger clone one base away. This sequence joins TRBV7-6 and TRBJ2-7; TRBD2 is a possible D gene (6 bases). CDR3 length equals 13 residues. Per germline, CDR1 SGHVS and CDR2 FNYEAQ. CDR3 bases: TGTGCCGGCAGCTCCGTCGGGGGCTACGAGCAGTACTTC. This sequence encodes CAGSSVGGYEQYF.

This clonotype was recorded at least ten times. V usage is TRBV5-3 and J usage is TRBJ1-2, with D unresolved. TRBV5-3 is marked as an open reading frame, function uncertain. V was trimmed by 7 bases and J by 4 bases, leaving 23 bases between them. CDR3 length equals 16 residues. CDR3 residues: CARLSQVVRKTYGYTF. CDR3 nucleotide sequence: TGTGCCAGACTAAGTCAAGTGGTGAGAAAGACCTATGGCTACACCTTC.

There are many counts of this clonotype. The genes are TRBV3-1 and TRBJ1-2, with D unclear. The CDR3 spans 17 residues. Germline V gene lookup returns CDR1 LGHDT and CDR2 YNNKEL (reference sequence). Trimming cost V 4 bases and J 4 bases, with 22 bases left between them. CDR3 nucleotide sequence: TGTGCCAGCAGCCTCCAACGCACCCTTCGAAAGACCTATGGCTACACCTTC. Protein: CASSLQRTLRKTYGYTF.

This clonotype was recorded at least ten times. This chain links TRBV5-1 with TRBJ2-7; 8 bases are a match to TRBD2. Germline V lookup: CDR1 SGHRS, CDR2 YFSETQ. The V and J ends lost 0 bases and 4 bases, in that order; junction bases with no gene match: 6. The CDR3 consists of 15 residues. The CDR3 coding sequence is TGCGCCAGCAGCTTGGACAGCGGGGGACCTTACGAGCAGTACTTC. Its translation is CASSLDSGGPYEQYF.

The V gene is TRBV12-3 or TRBV12-4, the J gene TRBJ2-1, with TRBD2 matching over 11 bases. This CDR3 contains 17 residues. Unmatched junction bases numbered 8, after V lost 5 bases and J lost 2 bases. The DNA for the CDR3 is TGTGCCAGCAGTGTTCGGACTAGCGGGCTGACCTACAATGAGCAGTTCTTC. It translates to CASSVRTSGLTYNEQFF.

Notes on this clonotype: Given a much more abundant clone one base away, this may be a read error. The gene calls are TRBV21-1 and TRBJ2-7. TRBV21-1 is a known pseudogene. CDR3 length: 17 amino acids. The CDR3 DNA sequence: TGTGCCAGCAGCAGTTGGTGTAGCTACACTTTCTCTGAGGCCCAGTACTTC. This sequence encodes CASSSWCSYTFSEAQYF.

At least ten counts were recorded for this clonotype. This chain uses TRBV4-1 with TRBJ2-2, with D perhaps matching TRBD2 (5 bases). This CDR3 has 16 residues. In germline, CDR1 is MGHRA, CDR2 YSYEKL. The V and J ends lost 1 base and 5 bases respectively, with 14 bases between them. The CDR3 is CASSQGRSVGTGELFF. For the CDR3, the DNA is TGCGCCAGCAGCCAAGGGAGGTCGGTTGGAACCGGGGAGCTGTTTTTT.

This clonotype was seen a few times. This sequence joins TRBV5-1 and TRBJ2-3; D is possibly TRBD2 (6 bases). The germline V and J ends were trimmed by 1 base and 1 base, with 16 bases remaining between them. The CDR3 contains 17 residues. From germline, CDR1 is SGHRS and CDR2 YFSETQ. The CDR3 region is CASSLWLREMGTDTQYF. CDR3 DNA sequence: TGCGCCAGCAGCTTGTGGCTTCGGGAGATGGGCACAGATACGCAGTATTTT.

Of note for this clonotype: This may be a read error: a much more frequent sequence differs by one nucleotide. The V gene is TRBV18, the J gene TRBJ2-1, with 10 bases fitting TRBD2. J gave up 6 bases and V 6 bases, and 8 bases lay outside the gene matches. CDR1 is KGHSH and CDR2 is LQKENI in the germline V gene. The CDR3 has 15 amino acids. The CDR3 is CASSSLAGDLNEQFF. Here the CDR3 DNA reads TGTGCCAGCTCGTCCCTAGCGGGAGACCTCAATGAGCAGTTCTTC. The full variable domain, in which reference TRBV18 and TRBJ2-1 provide the parts outside the CDR3, is NAGVMQNPRHLVRRRGQEARLRCSPMKGHSHVYWYRQLPEEGLKFMVYLQKENIIDESGMPKERFSAEFPKEGPSILRIQQVVRGDSAAYFCASSSLAGDLNEQFFGPGTRLTVL.

At least ten counts were recorded for this clonotype. This chain joins TRBV23-1 and TRBJ1-2; D uncertain. TRBV23-1 is known as an ORF, though its function is uncertain. The CDR3 length is 17 residues. Trimming pared 5 bases from V and 4 bases from J, leaving 23 bases between. The CDR3 DNA sequence: TGCGCCAGCAGTACTAGTGCGCTACGCAGAAAGACCTATGGCTACACCTTC. Amino acids: CASSTSALRRKTYGYTF.

This clonotype has a count of ten or more. The J gene is TRBJ1-2, the V gene TRBV20-1; possibly TRBD1 for D (5 bases). The CDR3 is 14 residues long. Germline assignment: CDR1 DFQATT and CDR2 SNEGSKA (reference sequence). Trimming removed 0 bases at V and 3 bases at J, with 11 bases between. The CDR3 here is CSARESRAYYGYTF. The DNA of the CDR3 is TGCAGTGCTAGAGAGAGCAGGGCCTACTATGGCTACACCTTC.

The CDR3 DNA reads as TGTGCCAGCAGTGACTACAAAGAGACCCAGTACTTC. This encodes CASSDYKETQYF. The chain carries TRBV25-1 and TRBJ2-5; no clear D. Germline V lookup: CDR1 MGHDK, CDR2 SYGVNS. V dropped 3 bases and J dropped 3 bases, with 5 bases sitting between them. This CDR3 is built from 12 residues.

About this clonotype: A much bigger clone sits one base away, suggesting this may be a read error. The rearrangement links TRBV2 to TRBJ2-7; D gene unclear. This CDR3 spans 16 amino acids. The V gene's germline CDR1 is SNHLY and CDR2 FYNNEI. This CDR3 reads CASLSQPAGLSYKQYF. CDR3 DNA sequence: TGTGCCAGTCTATCCCAACCGGCAGGCCTCTCCTACAAGCAGTACTTC.

Points on this clonotype: This could be a read error, since a much larger clone is one nucleotide away. It is likely a read error, because the conserved phenylalanine at the end of the CDR3 is missing. The V gene is TRBV9, the J gene TRBJ1-1, with 9 bases aligning to TRBD1. This CDR3 spans 15 amino acids. CDR1 is SGDLS, CDR2 YYNGEE, per germline. Trimming removed 3 bases from V and 4 bases from J; junction bases left unmatched: 7. CDR3 region: CASSGRTGDTTEAFL. The CDR3 nucleotides read TGTGCCAGCAGCGGACGGACAGGGGACACCACTGAAGCTTTCCTT.

This clonotype appeared once. A single base separates this from a much larger clone, so it may be a read error. This sequence joins TRBV5-5 and TRBJ1-1, with D perhaps TRBD1 (5 bases). Germline values: CDR1 SGHKS, CDR2 YYEKEE (reference sequence). Trimming cost V 3 bases and J 1 base, with 16 bases left between them. This CDR3 spans 16 amino acids. In DNA, the CDR3 is TGTGCCAGCAGCTCGGTCGGGACCTCAACGAACACTGAAGCTTTCTTT. It codes for CASSSVGTSTNTEAFF.

This clonotype has a single count. The rearrangement uses TRBV3-1 and TRBJ1-1; D uncertain. V gave up 4 bases and J gave up 4 bases, with 22 bases separating them. Germline assignment: CDR1 LGHDT and CDR2 YNNKEL (reference sequence). The CDR3 runs 17 residues. The CDR3, as DNA: TGTGCCAGCAGCCTGGGATCTCCCATTTCAATTCGCACTGAAGCTTTCTTT. Its translation is CASSLGSPISIRTEAFF.

This clonotype was counted ten times or more. This chain uses TRBV25-1 with TRBJ1-2; tentatively, D is TRBD1 (5 bases). V lost 5 bases and J lost 4, with 23 bases in between. CDR1 is MGHDK and CDR2 is SYGVNS in the germline V gene. The CDR3 totals 17 residues. The CDR3, as DNA: TGTGCCAGCAGTTTGACAGCAGAACTGGGAAAGACCTATGGCTACACCTTC. Translating gives CASSLTAELGKTYGYTF.

J is TRBJ1-2 and V is TRBV7-7, with D unclear. The V gene's germline CDR1 is SSHAT and CDR2 FNYEAQ (reference sequence). The CDR3 contains 17 residues. V was clipped by 4 bases and J by 4 bases, with 22 bases between them. The CDR3 here is CASSSNVKCRKTYGYTF. The CDR3 nucleotides read TGTGCCAGCAGCTCCAACGTTAAGTGCCGAAAGACCTATGGCTACACCTTC.

This clonotype appeared many times. J is TRBJ1-2 and V is TRBV20-1, with D unresolved. This CDR3 has 16 amino acids. Trimming left V 5 bases short and J 4 bases short, with 23 bases between. Germline assignment: CDR1 DFQATT and CDR2 SNEGSKA (reference sequence). The CDR3 nucleotides read TGCAGTGCTCGGATTTGGCTGTTTCGAAAGACCTATGGCTACACCTTC. This sequence encodes CSARIWLFRKTYGYTF.